The rows below give T cell receptor beta chains drawn from one sample of a study of blood T cell repertoires in COVID-19. Using immunoSEQ multiplex PCR, the repertoire was profiled, and TCRdb retains in-frame clones only, with some absent. Altogether 200,000 to 300,000 clones are present, 82% being singletons, with the ten largest covering less than 4%. Sample: peripheral blood. Receptor source: a woman aged 18 to 35 with acute or convalescent COVID-19. CDR3s include the opening cysteine and the closing phenylalanine or tryptophan.

j_call,v_call,cdr3_aa
TRBJ2-3,TRBV10-3,CAISFDSLTDTQYF
TRBJ2-7,TRBV7-2,CASSPTGTSYEQYF
TRBJ2-7,TRBV5-1,CASSLTSGSYYEQYF
TRBJ2-7,TRBV7-2,CASSLGTGNYEQYF
TRBJ1-4,TRBV7-3,CASSLRGPGQNEKLFF
TRBJ1-5,TRBV4-3,CASSQDLGGFDQPQHF
TRBJ1-1,TRBV10-1,CASSLGASGSTEAFF
TRBJ2-2,TRBV5-4,CASSLGSDANTGELFF
TRBJ1-5,TRBV28,CASSSEQESPITPPGQPQHF
TRBJ2-1,TRBV4-3,CASSQSRTSGSNEQFF
TRBJ2-5,TRBV9,CASSVEGTSGTQYF
TRBJ2-7,TRBV29-1,CSGLTGGYEQYF